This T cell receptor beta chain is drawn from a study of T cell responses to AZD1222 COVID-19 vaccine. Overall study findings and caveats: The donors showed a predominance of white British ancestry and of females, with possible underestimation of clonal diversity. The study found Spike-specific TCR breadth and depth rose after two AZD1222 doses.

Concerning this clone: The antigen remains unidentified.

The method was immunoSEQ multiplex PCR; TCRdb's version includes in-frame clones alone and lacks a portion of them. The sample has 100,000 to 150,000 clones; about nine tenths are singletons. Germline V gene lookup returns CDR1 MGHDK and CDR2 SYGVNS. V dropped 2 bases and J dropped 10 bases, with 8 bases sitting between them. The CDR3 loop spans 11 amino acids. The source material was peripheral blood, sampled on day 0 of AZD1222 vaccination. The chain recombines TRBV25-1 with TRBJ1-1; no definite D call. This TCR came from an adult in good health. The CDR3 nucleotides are TGTGCCAGCAGTGAAGGGTTAGGAGCTTTCTTT. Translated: CASSEGLGAFF. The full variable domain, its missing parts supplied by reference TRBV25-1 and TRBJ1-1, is EADIYQTPRYLVIGTGKKITLECSQTMGHDKMYWYQQDPGMELHLIHYSYGVNSTEKGDLSSESTVSRIRTEHFPLTLESARPSHTSQYLCASSEGLGAFFGQGTRLTVV.